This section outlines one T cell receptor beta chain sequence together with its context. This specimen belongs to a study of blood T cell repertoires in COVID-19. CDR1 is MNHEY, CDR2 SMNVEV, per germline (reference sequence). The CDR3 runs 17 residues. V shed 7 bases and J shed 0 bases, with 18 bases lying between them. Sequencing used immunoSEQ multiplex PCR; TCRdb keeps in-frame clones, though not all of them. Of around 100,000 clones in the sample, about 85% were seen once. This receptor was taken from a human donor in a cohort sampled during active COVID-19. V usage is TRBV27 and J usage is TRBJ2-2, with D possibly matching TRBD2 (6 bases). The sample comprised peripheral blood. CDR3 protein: CASTLTPGLSNTGELFF. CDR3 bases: TGTGCCAGCACCTTAACTCCGGGACTCTCGAACACCGGGGAGCTGTTTTTT.